This entry describes one TCR beta chain. This clone was seen a single time. It lacks a known antigen. No quality values exist for individual bases; no much larger clone is one base distant. At one collaborating source in Seattle, patients were enrolled during active infection and were followed longitudinally through the course of disease. The collaborating institutions used their own protocols to collect whole blood in K2EDTA tubes. For TCRbeta analysis, collaborator samples were shipped as frozen whole blood, as isolated PBMCs, or as DNA extracted from either sample type. The immunoSEQ Assay, a bias-controlled multiplex PCR, was used to amplify TCRbeta CDR3 regions from genomic DNA. Processing in the source paper ran as follows. Nucleated cell counts per sample were estimated from amplification of reference gene primers within the assay. To quantify the absolute abundance of each unique TCRbeta CDR3 rearrangement, sequence reads were collapsed and filtered. Productive Simpson clonality was computed per sample as the square root of Simpson's diversity index over productive rearrangements. TCRdb mirrors the immuneACCESS table, restricted to in-frame sequences. Some clones are absent from its copies; in checked studies, under half trace to an unresolved V gene, and the reason for the others is unknown. V, J and clone size were drawn from that table, and D and trimming were deduced from the DNA. The sample table records about 180,000 clones; 60% to 85% of these occur just once. The leading ten clones occupy 8.1% of the sample.

This entry belongs to a study of blood T cell repertoires in COVID-19 (TCRdb year 2020). Describing the broader study: Samples covering the acute and convalescent phases of COVID-19 were provided by collaborators in the United States, Italy and Spain. The prospective study material was composed of cDNA or gDNA derived from T cells, B-cell-depleted T cells, or PBMCs. The dataset comprised deeply sampled blood TCRbeta repertoires from subjects exposed to, actively infected with, or recovered from COVID-19. The repertoires were released in a freely available public database intended as a resource for research on the immune response to SARS-CoV-2. Samples came from the ongoing ImmuneRACE study (first 160 participants) plus 1,254 subjects from 6 global collaborators. The sample metadata nearly always contained a de-identified subject ID, COVID-19 status, age in years and sex. Where HLA class I and class II types were available, the types were taken from metadata supplied by the sample provider, not from assay-based typing.

The CDR3 starts with the cysteine, ends with the phenylalanine, and has 16 residues. Kept here is only the CDR3 DNA, which spans 48 bases and is read in frame from base 1. The germline V gene (reference sequence) sets CDR1 to LGHDT and CDR2 to YNNKEL. V drops 0 bases and J drops 4 bases, leaving 15 bases in between. Findings and caveats that apply to the study as a whole: How much clinical and demographic metadata was included differed by source and by participant, and the metadata was provided uncurated.

This receptor was obtained from an older woman with COVID-19, enrolled during active disease. Input material: peripheral blood. The sequence is built from TRBV3-1 (or the pseudogene TRBV3-2) and TRBJ2-5, and perhaps TRBD2 as D gene, on 6 matching bases. The CDR3 in this case is CASSQDLGGVGETQYF. The nucleotides read TGTGCCAGCAGCCAAGATCTTGGAGGGGTGGGAGAGACCCAGTACTTC.